One sample yielded the 27 T cell receptor beta chains listed below, sequenced in a study of blood T cell repertoires in COVID-19. Produced via immunoSEQ multiplex PCR; TCRdb's table is partial and in-frame only. Here the sample spans about 180,000 clones, about 82% being singletons. Sequencing input: PBMCs or T cells enriched from blood (not recorded which). The source is a woman aged 30 to 39 who had recovered from COVID-19.

V is TRBV28 and J is TRBJ1-2, with TRBD1 as a possible D gene (6 bases). The CDR3 has 15 residues. Germline V lookup: CDR1 MDHEN, CDR2 SYDVKM. V lost 6 bases and J lost 3, with 17 bases in between. The CDR3 region has the DNA TGTGCCAGCAGGGACGGGGACACCTCTTACTATGGCTACACCTTC. It is translated as CASRDGDTSYYGYTF.

This clone came up once. The chain uses TRBV3-1 (or the pseudogene TRBV3-2) and TRBJ2-7; 7 nucleotides match TRBD1. Losses at the gene ends were 5 bases for V and 2 bases for J; bases not matched to a gene: 12. Germline assignment: CDR1 LGHDT and CDR2 YNNKEL (reference sequence). The CDR3 covers 16 residues. Here the CDR3 reads CASSENPGQSTYEQYF. DNA for the CDR3: TGTGCCAGCAGCGAAAATCCGGGACAGTCTACCTACGAGCAGTACTTC.

This clone was detected only a few times. This chain joins TRBV3-1 (or the pseudogene TRBV3-2) and TRBJ2-2, with 10 positions matching TRBD2. This CDR3 region has 16 residues. J was trimmed by 5 bases and V by 2 bases; bases with no gene match: 5. Germline assignment: CDR1 LGHDT and CDR2 YNNKEL (reference sequence). CDR3 sequence reads: CASSQSSGGGTGELFF. The CDR3 region has the DNA TGTGCCAGCAGCCAAAGCAGCGGGGGGGGGACCGGGGAGCTGTTTTTT.

V is TRBV15 and J is TRBJ2-7; a weak D match, TRBD1 (5 bases). The germline V gene encodes CDR1 LNHNV and CDR2 YYDKDF (reference sequence). V was pared by 1 base and J by 0 bases, with 16 bases between. The CDR3 consists of 17 residues. In nucleotides, the CDR3 is TGTGCCACCAGCAGAGTGCCAATGCGACAGCGCTCCTACGAGCAGTACTTC. This gives the protein CATSRVPMRQRSYEQYF.

The V and J genes are TRBV9 and TRBJ1-6; maybe TRBD1 (5 bases). This CDR3 spans 16 amino acids. V was pared by 3 bases and J by 10 bases, with 20 bases between. Germline CDR1 SGDLS, CDR2 YYNGEE. The CDR3 spells CASSASPGKGGSPLHF. As DNA, the CDR3 is TGTGCCAGCAGCGCGAGTCCAGGGAAGGGAGGATCACCCCTCCACTTT.

This chain uses TRBV27 with TRBJ2-7; possible D gene TRBD1, 6 bases. The V and J ends lost 5 bases and 6 bases respectively, with 14 bases between them. This CDR3 spans 13 amino acids. Germline CDR1 and CDR2: MNHEY and SMNVEV (reference sequence). The CDR3 protein is CASSITGLSEQYF. The DNA for the CDR3 is TGTGCCAGCAGTATCACAGGGCTGAGCGAGCAGTACTTC.

The chain recombines TRBV5-1 with TRBJ1-1; possible D gene TRBD1, 5 bases. The CDR3 extends over 13 amino acids. Per germline, CDR1 SGHRS and CDR2 YFSETQ. The V end was cut by 6 bases, the J end by 5 bases, with 14 bases between. In DNA, the CDR3 is TGCGCCAGCATGTTGGCAGGGAGGACTGAAGCTTTCTTT. This gives the protein CASMLAGRTEAFF.

This chain uses TRBV7-3 with TRBJ2-1; possible D gene TRBD2, 5 bases. The CDR3 runs to 15 residues. CDR1 SGHTA and CDR2 FQGTGA come from the germline V gene. V was shortened by 1 base and J by 5 bases, with 12 bases between the two germline ends. DNA of the CDR3: TGTGCCAGCAGCTTAAGCGGCGGGCATAACAATGAGCAGTTCTTC. It encodes CASSLSGGHNNEQFF.

The V and J genes are TRBV7-2 and TRBJ2-7; 9 bases agree with TRBD2. After removal of 1 base from V and 2 bases from J, the junction contained 12 bases not matched to a gene. This CDR3 comprises 18 residues. Looked up from germline, CDR1 is SGHTA and CDR2 is FQGNSA. The CDR3 coding sequence is TGTGCCAGCAGCTTAGGCACCGGGACTAGCTATTTCACCTACGAGCAGTACTTC. Translated, it gives CASSLGTGTSYFTYEQYF.

This chain joins TRBV7-8 and TRBJ2-3; D possibly corresponds to TRBD2 (5 bases). The CDR3 sequence is 15 residues long. V was shortened by 2 bases and J by 4 bases, with 13 bases between the two germline ends. Germline V gene data show CDR1 as SGHVS and CDR2 as FQNEAQ. CDR3 sequence (DNA): TGTGCCAGCAGCTTATCTGAGGGTTTGGCAGATACGCAGTATTTT. This codes for CASSLSEGLADTQYF.

The V call is TRBV3-1 (or the pseudogene TRBV3-2), the J call TRBJ1-5; D gene uncertain. This CDR3 is built from 15 residues. Trimming took 1 base from V and 4 from J, leaving 11 bases between them. Germline assignment: CDR1 LGHDT and CDR2 YNNKEL (reference sequence). The CDR3 loop reads CASSQGQANNQPQHF. CDR3 bases: TGTGCCAGCAGCCAAGGGCAGGCGAATAATCAGCCCCAGCATTTT.

V and J are TRBV19 and TRBJ2-3; TRBD2 matches 8 bases. The CDR3 runs 15 residues. Trimming cost V 1 base and J 1 base; bases outside gene matches: 1. CDR1 and CDR2 from the germline V gene are LNHDA and SQIVND (reference sequence). The CDR3 nucleotides read TGTGCCAGTAGTATAGCGGGAGGGGGCACAGATACGCAGTATTTT. Protein: CASSIAGGGTDTQYF. Looking up the rest from reference TRBV19 and TRBJ2-3 gives the full variable domain: DGGITQSPKYLFRKEGQNVTLSCEQNLNHDAMYWYRQDPGQGLRLIYYSQIVNDFQKGDIAEGYSVSREKKESFPLTVTSAQKNPTAFYLCASSIAGGGTDTQYFGPGTRLTVL.

A single count supports this clone. The chain joins TRBV6-5 to TRBJ1-1; D gene unclear. Trimming left V 0 bases short and J 0 bases short, with 11 bases between. Germline V CDR1 and CDR2: MNHEY, SVGAGI. The CDR3 consists of 16 residues. Written as DNA, the CDR3 is TGTGCCAGCAGTTACTCCCAGCTTAGCATGAACACTGAAGCTTTCTTT. Translated, it gives CASSYSQLSMNTEAFF.

A few counts support this clone. The chain employs TRBV2 and TRBJ2-1, with D perhaps TRBD2 (6 bases). This CDR3 contains 15 residues. Trimming took off 4 bases at V and 7 bases at J, with 17 bases between the two ends. Germline CDR1 SNHLY, CDR2 FYNNEI. CDR3 nucleotides: TGTGCCAGCAGTGTAGGGGAAGGAGGGTCGAATGAGCAGTTCTTC. This codes for CASSVGEGGSNEQFF.

This rearrangement joins TRBV28 to TRBJ2-7; maybe TRBD2 (6 bases). The germline CDR1 and CDR2 sequences are MDHEN and SYDVKM. This CDR3 is built from 14 residues. Trimming took 2 bases from V and 6 from J, leaving 14 bases between them. The CDR3 loop is CASSLLPGVGEQYF. DNA for the CDR3: TGTGCCAGCAGTTTACTACCGGGGGTCGGCGAGCAGTACTTC.

The CDR3 DNA sequence: TGTGCCAGCAGTGACGCTGGGCTCACAGATACGCAGTATTTT. Its protein is CASSDAGLTDTQYF. This chain links TRBV6-1 with TRBJ2-3; D not resolved. The V end was cut by 3 bases, the J end by 2 bases, with 9 bases between. This CDR3 region has 14 residues. Germline V lookup: CDR1 MNHNS, CDR2 SASEGT.

The chain recombines TRBV5-5 with TRBJ2-2; TRBD2 matches at 9 bases. Germline CDR1 is SGHKS and CDR2 is YYEKEE (reference sequence). The V segment lost 3 bases and the J segment 1 base; nucleotides outside the gene matches: 7. The CDR3 sequence is 17 residues long. CDR3 residues: CASSYLREGLNTGELFF. In DNA form, the CDR3 reads TGTGCCAGCAGCTACTTGCGGGAGGGCCTGAACACCGGGGAGCTGTTTTTT.

The CDR3 reads CATSDTTSNEQYF. CDR3 coding DNA: TGTGCCACCAGTGACACGACTAGTAACGAGCAGTACTTC. V gene TRBV24-1 combines with J gene TRBJ2-7; tentatively, D is TRBD2 (6 bases). V lost 4 bases and J lost 5, with 11 bases in between. Looked up from germline, CDR1 is KGHDR and CDR2 is SFDVKD. The CDR3 length is 13 residues.

V gene TRBV24-1 combines with J gene TRBJ1-5; TRBD1 matches at 8 bases. Per germline, CDR1 KGHDR and CDR2 SFDVKD. The CDR3 is made up of 15 amino acids. Germline trimming cut 4 bases from V and 5 bases from J; bases unmatched to any gene: 6. CDR3 DNA: TGTGCCACCAGTGACACGACAGGGGACGATCAGCCCCAGCATTTT. Translated: CATSDTTGDDQPQHF.

V usage is TRBV28 and J usage is TRBJ2-7; 11 bases align to TRBD1. This CDR3 has 16 residues. V lost 3 bases to trimming and J lost 7 bases; unmatched junction nucleotides: 11. Germline lookup yields CDR1 MDHEN and CDR2 SYDVKM. The CDR3 sequence is CASSFQTGTGGKEQYF. Here the CDR3 DNA reads TGTGCCAGCAGTTTCCAAACCGGGACAGGGGGTAAAGAGCAGTACTTC.

The chain combines TRBV15 with TRBJ2-7; 8 positions agree with TRBD2. Trimming at V came to 3 bases and at J to 0 bases, leaving 1 base not matched to a gene. The CDR3 loop spans 14 amino acids. Germline CDR1 reads LNHNV; CDR2 reads YYDKDF (reference sequence). Here the CDR3 reads CATSSGLASYEQYF. Here the CDR3 DNA reads TGTGCCACCAGCAGCGGACTAGCCTCCTACGAGCAGTACTTC.

The chain carries TRBV19 and TRBJ2-1, with TRBD2 matching 14 bases. CDR1 LNHDA and CDR2 SQIVND come from the germline V gene (reference sequence). After removal of 5 bases from V and 10 bases from J, the junction contained 4 bases not matched to a gene. The CDR3 length is 14 residues. CDR3 residues: CASSPGLAGVEQFF. The CDR3 coding sequence is TGTGCCAGTAGTCCGGGACTAGCGGGAGTCGAGCAGTTCTTC. Combining the CDR3 with reference TRBV19 and TRBJ2-1 gives the whole variable domain DGGITQSPKYLFRKEGQNVTLSCEQNLNHDAMYWYRQDPGQGLRLIYYSQIVNDFQKGDIAEGYSVSREKKESFPLTVTSAQKNPTAFYLCASSPGLAGVEQFFGPGTRLTVL.

The chain has TRBV6-1 and TRBJ1-5; D gene uncertain. V was clipped by 3 bases and J by 5 bases, with 2 bases between them. The CDR3 consists of 11 residues. Germline lookup yields CDR1 MNHNS and CDR2 SASEGT. CDR3 region: CASSDDQPQHF. CDR3 coding DNA: TGTGCCAGCAGTGACGATCAGCCCCAGCATTTT.

The gene calls are TRBV30 and TRBJ2-2, with D perhaps TRBD2 (5 bases). Germline V gives CDR1 GTSNPN, CDR2 SVGIG (reference sequence). CDR3 size: 14 residues. The V end was cut by 4 bases, the J end by 5 bases, with 14 bases between. The CDR3 nucleotides read TGTGCCTGGATCCGGGAAGGAAGGACCGGGGAGCTGTTTTTT. Translation gives CAWIREGRTGELFF.

This sequence joins TRBV28 and TRBJ2-3; 9 positions agree with TRBD2. The CDR3 is made up of 16 amino acids. V lost 4 bases, J lost 14 bases, and 19 bases stayed unmatched. Germline lookup yields CDR1 MDHEN and CDR2 SYDVKM. CDR3 region: CASSSPSSAGGQMGYF. CDR3 nucleotides: TGTGCCAGCAGTTCCCCCTCCTCGGCGGGAGGGCAAATGGGGTATTTT.

The rearrangement joins TRBV5-1 to TRBJ2-7; 9 bases are a match to TRBD1. CDR1 is SGHRS and CDR2 is YFSETQ in the germline V gene. CDR3 length: 15 amino acids. V was pared by 2 bases and J by 1 base, with 4 bases of the junction left unmatched. CDR3: CASSFSGQGSYEQYF. CDR3 in DNA: TGCGCCAGCAGCTTTTCGGGACAGGGTTCCTACGAGCAGTACTTC.

The V and J genes are TRBV18 and TRBJ2-1, with a tentative D call TRBD2 (6 bases). This CDR3 region has 19 residues. Germline loops: CDR1 KGHSH, CDR2 LQKENI. With 4 bases removed from V and 7 bases from J, the gap between germline ends came to 29 bases. The CDR3 reads CASSLGWEVADRAGNEQFF. For the CDR3, the DNA is TGTGCCAGCTCACTAGGATGGGAGGTAGCGGACCGGGCTGGGAATGAGCAGTTCTTC.